Listed here are 17 T cell receptor beta chains from one sample, sequenced in a study of shared clonotypes between healthy human individuals. Clones were sequenced by immunoSEQ multiplex PCR, and TCRdb holds only the in-frame ones, with some missing. This table has hundreds of thousands of clones, 73% appearing once. Input material: memory CD4+ T cells sorted from blood. As for subset: CD45RA-negative fraction. Receptors originate from a woman in her thirties in good health.

This clone was seen ten or more times. J is TRBJ2-1 and V is TRBV4-2, with D perhaps TRBD2 (6 bases). CDR3 length equals 16 residues. Trimming removed 0 bases from V and 0 bases from J, with 9 bases in between. Germline V gene sequence: CDR1 LGHNA, CDR2 YNFKEQ. The CDR3 DNA reads TGTGCCAGCAGCCAAGAGCGGGGAAGCTCCTACAATGAGCAGTTCTTC. Its protein is CASSQERGSSYNEQFF.

This clone was seen once. The rearrangement uses TRBV9 and TRBJ1-1, with no clear D. Germline V gives CDR1 SGDLS, CDR2 YYNGEE. The CDR3 is 14 amino acids. Trimming removed 2 bases at V and 7 bases at J, with 15 bases between. CDR3 protein: CASSVIAEGSEAFF. The CDR3 nucleotides read TGTGCCAGCAGCGTCATCGCAGAGGGAAGTGAAGCTTTCTTT.

V gene TRBV28 combines with J gene TRBJ1-4; unclear D gene. V lost 5 bases and J lost 5, with 12 bases in between. The germline gives CDR1 MDHEN, CDR2 SYDVKM. This CDR3 has 14 amino acids. CDR3 residues: CASSRAGKNEKLFF. In DNA, the CDR3 is TGTGCCAGCAGTCGGGCAGGAAAGAATGAAAAACTGTTTTTT. The variable domain in full, with the rest retrieved from reference TRBV28 and TRBJ1-4, is DVKVTQSSRYLVKRTGEKVFLECVQDMDHENMFWYRQDPGLGLRLIYFSYDVKMKEKGDIPEGYSVSREKKERFSLILESASTNQTSMYLCASSRAGKNEKLFFGSGTQLSVL.

The chain links TRBV19 to TRBJ1-2; possibly TRBD1 for D (5 bases). The CDR3 has 16 residues. The V gene lost 5 bases and the J gene lost 4 bases, with 20 bases spanning the gap. Per the germline V gene, CDR1 is LNHDA and CDR2 is SQIVND (reference sequence). This chain's CDR3 is CASSSGPNHRVYGYTF. DNA for the CDR3: TGTGCCAGTAGTTCAGGGCCGAACCACCGTGTCTATGGCTACACCTTC.

Remarks on this clone: The conserved closing phenylalanine or tryptophan is absent in this CDR3, likely reflecting a read error. It is unclear where the CDR3 begins or ends on the DNA, so no DNA is shown, and the CDR3 is as TCRdb lists it. The chain has TRBV28 and TRBJ2-7; the D call TRBD2 from the table was never checked on the DNA. The CDR3 length equals 14 residues, ends included. Looked up from germline, CDR1 is MDHEN and CDR2 is SYDVKM. CDR3 sequence: CASRAGTSGSPSLL.

V usage is TRBV10-2 and J usage is TRBJ1-3; D unresolved. The germline V gene encodes CDR1 WSHSY and CDR2 SAAADI. Trimming took 2 bases from V and 3 from J, leaving 11 bases between them. This CDR3 has 15 amino acids. CDR3 region: CASSEPRAGGNTIYF. DNA for the CDR3: TGCGCCAGCAGTGAGCCGAGGGCTGGTGGAAACACCATATATTTT.

The genes are TRBV28 and TRBJ2-7, with 7 bases lining up with TRBD2. The V gene's germline CDR1 is MDHEN and CDR2 SYDVKM. Trimming took 7 bases from V and 4 from J; bases not matched to a gene: 10. This CDR3 region has 14 residues. This CDR3 is CASNLPGTIYEQYF. The CDR3, as DNA: TGTGCCAGCAACCTCCCCGGGACTATATACGAGCAGTACTTC.

CDR3 DNA: TGTGCCAGCAGCCCGGGACTAGACGAATACGAGCAGTACTTC. Translation: CASSPGLDEYEQYF. The rearrangement links TRBV7-9 to TRBJ2-7; TRBD2 matches 8 bases. CDR3 length: 14 amino acids. In germline, CDR1 is SEHNR, CDR2 FQNEAQ (reference sequence). Trimming cost V 5 bases and J 4 bases; bases outside gene matches: 7.

The CDR3 is CASSVDHSGIETQYF. The DNA for the CDR3 is TGTGCCAGCAGCGTAGATCATAGCGGGATCGAGACCCAGTACTTC. The rearrangement uses TRBV9 and TRBJ2-5; the match to TRBD2 covers 8 bases. Germline trimming cut 0 bases from V and 5 bases from J; bases unmatched to any gene: 6. Germline CDR1 is SGDLS and CDR2 is YYNGEE. The CDR3 runs 15 residues.

In regard to this clone: A much bigger clone sits one base away, suggesting this may be a read error. Other DNA sequences in this specimen translate into the identical CDR3. The chain uses TRBV5-1 and TRBJ1-1; D is possibly TRBD1 (6 bases). The CDR3 consists of 13 residues. The germline V gene encodes CDR1 SGHRS and CDR2 YFSETQ. The V end lost 4 bases, the J end lost 0 bases, and 7 bases lay between the germline ends. For the CDR3, the DNA is TGCGCCAGCAGCGGACAGATGAACACTGAAGCTTTCTTT. This gives the protein CASSGQMNTEAFF.

CDR3 nucleotides: TGTGCCAGCAGTTTAGACGGTCAGCCCCAGCATTTT. This encodes CASSLDGQPQHF. The chain has TRBV28 and TRBJ1-5; D not certain. V shed 2 bases and J shed 6 bases, with 5 bases lying between them. Germline V lookup: CDR1 MDHEN, CDR2 SYDVKM. The CDR3 has 12 amino acids.

This clone occurred a few times. The chain couples TRBV4-1 to TRBJ2-3, with D perhaps TRBD2 (5 bases). CDR1 and CDR2 from the germline V gene are MGHRA and YSYEKL. V was cut by 4 bases and J by 0 bases, with 14 bases left in between. The CDR3 loop spans 16 amino acids. CDR3 residues: CASSPRPGISTDTQYF. The CDR3 region has the DNA TGCGCCAGCAGCCCTCGTCCGGGGATCAGCACAGATACGCAGTATTTT.

This clone was observed a handful of times. The V call is TRBV11-2, the J call TRBJ2-2, with TRBD1 matching 10 bases. The germline V gene has CDR1 SGHAT and CDR2 FQNNGV. The J segment lost 6 bases and the V segment lost 1 base, leaving 5 bases of the junction unmatched. This CDR3 has 16 residues. The DNA for the CDR3 is TGTGCCAGCAGCTTAGGGACAGGGGGGTTCGCCGGGGAGCTGTTTTTT. This translates into CASSLGTGGFAGELFF.

This rearrangement joins TRBV30 to TRBJ2-1; 8 nucleotides line up with TRBD1. Germline V lookup: CDR1 GTSNPN, CDR2 SVGIG (reference sequence). CDR3 length: 13 residues. Trimming removed 4 bases from V and 8 bases from J; junction bases left unmatched: 7. This chain's CDR3 is CAWTRGPGYEQFF. CDR3 DNA: TGTGCCTGGACCAGGGGGCCAGGGTATGAGCAGTTCTTC.

V is TRBV1 and J is TRBJ2-2. TRBV1 constitutes a pseudogene. The CDR3 extends over 19 amino acids. As DNA, the CDR3 is TGCACCAGCAGCCACTCCACGGACCGAAATCGTTTAAACACCGGGGAGCTGTTTTTT. It specifies CTSSHSTDRNRLNTGELFF.

This clone was recorded only once. The chain couples TRBV27 to TRBJ2-7; possible D gene TRBD1, 6 bases. This CDR3 is 13 amino acids long. Trimming left V 3 bases short and J 1 base short, with 7 bases between. The germline CDR1 and CDR2 sequences are MNHEY and SMNVEV (reference sequence). CDR3 in amino acids: CASSFTGSYEQYF. In nucleotides, the CDR3 is TGTGCCAGCAGTTTTACAGGGTCCTACGAGCAGTACTTC.

J is TRBJ2-5 and V is TRBV6-5, with TRBD2 as a possible D gene (6 bases). The CDR3 has 15 residues. V was clipped by 2 bases and J by 0 bases, with 10 bases between them. Germline CDR1 is MNHEY and CDR2 is SVGAGI. The CDR3, as DNA: TGTGCCAGCAGTTACATCGGGACTTACCAAGAGACCCAGTACTTC. Residues: CASSYIGTYQETQYF.